This T cell receptor (beta chain) was identified in a study of beta chain features in type 1 diabetes. Study outcomes and limitations: Among all four CD4+ subsets, Type 1 diabetes patients had TCRB CDR3s that were moderately but significantly shorter.

The entirety of the isolated RNA underwent reverse transcription, so expressed TCRB transcripts were sequenced. About 3.6 million reads per sample on average were obtained from naive, central memory and regulatory T cell samples. Some clones are missing from TCRdb's copy, which holds only in-frame ones; the method was immunoSEQ multiplex PCR. The table lists 250,000 to 300,000 clones, about 13% of them singletons, with 0.017% in the top ten. Researchers reported sorting CD4+ naive, central memory, regulatory and stem cell-like memory cells via CD45RO/CCR7/CD25/CD127/CD95/CD27. About this clone: Its cognate antigen is unknown.

The germline gives CDR1 ENHRY, CDR2 SYGVKD. CDR3 length: 14 residues. Between the trimmed V and J ends, which lost 0 bases and 13 bases, there was a span of 13 bases. The sample consisted of naive CD4+ T cells from blood. This sequence joins TRBV10-3 and TRBJ2-6; D is possibly TRBD1 (5 bases). This TCR was sampled from a man aged 30 to 45 with type 1 diabetes. The CDR3 protein is CAISESSGARVLTF. DNA for the CDR3: TGTGCCATCAGTGAGTCGTCTGGGGCCAGGGTCCTGACTTTC.